The entry below describes one T cell receptor beta chain. The target antigen is unknown. TCRdb re-called the 5' RACE reads; every CDR3 protein appears as one record, without DNA. This listing includes 200,000 to 300,000 distinct CDR3 sequences. The data are from a study of T cells expressing NK-cell markers. The overall study: Serological testing identified seven of the eight sequenced donors as HCMV-seropositive and one as seronegative.

Looked up from germline, CDR1 is MNHEY and CDR2 is SVGAGI. This CDR3 comprises 15 residues. Overall study results and limits: In roughly six donors, dominant CD3+CD56+NKG2C+ clonotypes ranked among the top 10 CD8+ clonotypes.

Sequencing was performed on blood T cells: a sorted CD56 or NKG2C T cell subset, CD4+ or CD8+ T cells, or bulk PBMC T cells (not recorded which). The clonotype comes from a man younger than 35 in good health. The chain carries TRBV6-5 and TRBJ2-2; TCRdb indicates TRBD1, and absent DNA this call remains unverified. CDR3 region: CASSYARKTLGELFF.